This TCR beta chain was sequenced during a study of blood T cell repertoires in COVID-19. About the research overall: The study drew acute and convalescent COVID-19 samples from the United States, Italy and Spain. T cells, B-cell-depleted T cells, or PBMCs supplied cDNA or gDNA.

In the study's own analysis: Reference gene primer amplification gave estimated nucleated cell counts. The data were produced by immunoSEQ multiplex PCR, yet TCRdb's version contains in-frame clones alone and is incomplete. That table is the source of V, J and clone size, and D and trimming were worked out from the DNA. The sample lists approximately 49,000 clones, 70% to 85% seen once, with under 3% in the top ten. V lost 4 bases to trimming and J lost 5 bases; unmatched junction nucleotides: 8. This CDR3 region has 14 residues. Germline-derived CDR1 and CDR2 are SGDLS and YYNGEE. Sequenced: peripheral blood. This sequence was found in a man aged 45-65 years with acute or convalescent COVID-19. This chain connects TRBV9 to TRBJ2-7; 8 bases are a match to TRBD1. The CDR3 region is CASSSRDRPHEQYF. CDR3 bases: TGTGCCAGCAGCTCCAGGGACAGGCCTCACGAGCAGTACTTC. Combining the CDR3 with reference TRBV9 and TRBJ2-7 gives the whole variable domain DSGVTQTPKHLITATGQRVTLRCSPRSGDLSVYWYQQSLDQGLQFLIQYYNGEERAKGNILERFSAQQFPDLHSELNLSSLELGDSALYFCASSSRDRPHEQYFGPGTRLTVT.